The 20 T cell receptor beta chains below all came from one sample that was sequenced in a study of blood T cell repertoires in COVID-19. Assay: immunoSEQ multiplex PCR; the TCRdb copy retains only in-frame clones and omits some. This sample has hundreds of thousands of clones, with roughly 86% found just once. The sample comprised peripheral blood. The receptors originated from a woman aged 30 to 39 with acute or convalescent COVID-19.

CDR3 coding DNA: TGTGCCAGCAGTGAGCGACAGGGAGGCCCATATGGCTACACCTTC. It specifies CASSERQGGPYGYTF. V gene TRBV6-1 combines with J gene TRBJ1-2; 7 bases map to TRBD1. The junction had 9 bases not matched to a gene; V was cut back by 3 bases and J by 5 bases. Germline-derived CDR1 and CDR2 are MNHNS and SASEGT. This CDR3 contains 15 residues.

The V call is TRBV3-1 (or the pseudogene TRBV3-2), the J call TRBJ1-4, with TRBD1 matching over 11 bases. Germline lookup yields CDR1 LGHDT and CDR2 YNNKEL (reference sequence). Unmatched junction bases numbered 9, after V lost 2 bases and J lost 7 bases. This CDR3 spans 17 amino acids. For the CDR3, the DNA is TGTGCCAGCAGCCAAACAACCGGACAGGGGGCTCGTGAAAAACTGTTTTTT. It encodes CASSQTTGQGAREKLFF.

V is TRBV2 and J is TRBJ2-1; the D is unclear. Trimming cost V 8 bases and J 0 bases, with 14 bases left between them. Per germline, CDR1 SNHLY and CDR2 FYNNEI. The CDR3 length is 15 residues. DNA of the CDR3: TGTGCCAGCCAGGTAGTATTTTTCTCCTACAATGAGCAGTTCTTC. It yields the protein CASQVVFFSYNEQFF. Looking up the rest from reference TRBV2 and TRBJ2-1 gives the full variable domain: EPEVTQTPSHQVTQMGQEVILRCVPISNHLYFYWYRQILGQKVEFLVSFYNNEISEKSEIFDDQFSVERPDGSNFTLKIRSTKLEDSAMYFCASQVVFFSYNEQFFGPGTRLTVL.

The rearrangement uses TRBV10-3 and TRBJ2-1; 16 bases fit TRBD2. The CDR3 runs to 15 residues. Germline V gives CDR1 ENHRY, CDR2 SYGVKD. With V trimmed by 11 bases and J by 8 bases, 9 bases remained unmatched. The CDR3 here is CAGGTSGRAFDEQFF. Here the CDR3 DNA reads TGTGCCGGCGGGACTAGCGGGAGGGCTTTCGATGAGCAGTTCTTC.

J is TRBJ2-5 and V is TRBV5-5; the D gene is possibly TRBD2 (6 bases). The CDR3 is 14 amino acids. Deletions cut 4 bases from V and 2 bases from J, with 12 bases between. CDR1 and CDR2 (germline): SGHKS, YYEKEE (reference sequence). CDR3 region: CASSLAYPQETQYF. CDR3 nucleotide sequence: TGTGCCAGCAGCCTAGCGTACCCACAAGAGACCCAGTACTTC.

The chain is built from TRBV2 and TRBJ2-1; 10 bases fit TRBD2. CDR1 and CDR2 from the germline V gene are SNHLY and FYNNEI. The CDR3 runs 15 residues. V lost 7 bases and J lost 8; bases outside the gene matches: 11. In DNA, the CDR3 is TGTGCCAGCACCCACGGGGCTAGCGGGAGTTATGAGCAGTTCTTC. Amino acids: CASTHGASGSYEQFF.

In this sample, this clone turned up a few times. One end of the junction does not line up with germline, which may come from a read error. The V call is TRBV2, the J call TRBJ1-5; D gene unclear. The CDR3 sequence is 17 residues long. Germline V gene sequence: CDR1 SNHLY, CDR2 FYNNEI. CDR3 coding DNA: TGTGCCAGCAGCGAAGGTCCCGCGGGCACGCTCAATCAGCCCCAGCATTTT. This gives the protein CASSEGPAGTLNQPQHF.

The chain employs TRBV7-8 and TRBJ2-7, with TRBD2 matching 10 bases. This CDR3 comprises 18 residues. Losses at the gene ends were 5 bases for V and 3 bases for J; bases not matched to a gene: 16. Per germline, CDR1 SGHVS and CDR2 FQNEAQ. The CDR3 sequence is CASSLGQGSAGGFYEQYF. In DNA form, the CDR3 reads TGTGCCAGCAGCCTTGGGCAGGGGTCAGCGGGAGGGTTCTACGAGCAGTACTTC.

V is TRBV5-1 and J is TRBJ1-4; D gene unclear. The CDR3 runs 14 residues. Trimming cost V 0 bases and J 8 bases, with 11 bases left between them. Germline V gene data show CDR1 as SGHRS and CDR2 as YFSETQ. The CDR3 region is CASSLDRLGEKLFF. The DNA of the CDR3 is TGCGCCAGCAGCTTGGATCGATTGGGCGAAAAACTGTTTTTT.

The chain links TRBV14 to TRBJ2-7; D gene ambiguous. V lost 4 bases and J lost 1, with 14 bases in between. Germline-derived CDR1 and CDR2 are SGHDN and FVKESK. The CDR3 runs to 15 residues. In nucleotides, the CDR3 is TGTGCCAGCAGCCCGACTCGCCCCCTTTCCTACGAGCAGTACTTC. Amino acid sequence: CASSPTRPLSYEQYF.

The gene calls are TRBV5-1 and TRBJ2-7; D gene unclear. V was clipped by 4 bases and J by 3 bases, with 17 bases between them. The CDR3 loop spans 15 amino acids. From germline, CDR1 is SGHRS and CDR2 YFSETQ. Here the CDR3 DNA reads TGCGCCAGCAGCCCGGCCGAGGTTCTGGGCTACGAGCAGTACTTC. Translation gives CASSPAEVLGYEQYF.

This clone was counted once. The genes are TRBV10-3 and TRBJ2-5; D is perhaps TRBD1 (6 bases). Germline-derived CDR1 and CDR2 are ENHRY and SYGVKD. This CDR3 has 15 amino acids. The V and J ends lost 6 bases and 5 bases respectively, with 19 bases between them. In DNA, the CDR3 is TGTGCCATCAGAGCGGACAGCCGACTAAGGGAGACCCAGTACTTC. This translates into CAIRADSRLRETQYF.

J is TRBJ2-3 and V is TRBV6-2 or TRBV6-3; no clear D gene. Germline V gives CDR1 MNHEY, CDR2 SVGEGT. The CDR3 runs 15 residues. With 5 bases removed from V and 3 bases from J, the gap between germline ends came to 15 bases. CDR3 in amino acids: CASSRTRSKTDTQYF. The CDR3 region has the DNA TGTGCCAGCAGTCGAACCCGGTCCAAAACAGATACGCAGTATTTT.

The rearrangement links TRBV29-1 to TRBJ2-7, with 7 nucleotides matching TRBD1. Germline V gene lookup returns CDR1 SQVTM and CDR2 ANQGSEA. With 8 bases clipped from V and 0 bases from J, the junction kept 4 bases outside the gene matches. This CDR3 region has 12 residues. The CDR3 sequence is CSTGTASYEQYF. For the CDR3, the DNA is TGCAGCACAGGGACAGCCTCCTACGAGCAGTACTTC.

The gene calls are TRBV7-2 and TRBJ2-7, with D perhaps matching TRBD2 (5 bases). Looked up from germline, CDR1 is SGHTA and CDR2 is FQGNSA. The CDR3 has 13 amino acids. V was shortened by 1 base and J by 2 bases, with 6 bases between the two germline ends. The CDR3 nucleotides read TGTGCCAGCAGCTTAGAACTAGCCTACGAGCAGTACTTC. Its protein product is CASSLELAYEQYF.

The rearrangement joins TRBV7-3 to TRBJ2-1, with 11 bases matching TRBD2. Looked up from germline, CDR1 is SGHTA and CDR2 is FQGTGA. The CDR3 runs 17 residues. V lost 2 bases and J lost 7; bases outside the gene matches: 10. Here the CDR3 DNA reads TGTGCCAGCAGCTTATTCCCGGGACTAGCGGAACGGAATGAGCAGTTCTTC. Translation: CASSLFPGLAERNEQFF.

CDR3 coding DNA: TGTGCCATCAGTGATCAGGGTCAGTCGGGTCCTGGAAACACCATATATTTT. It specifies CAISDQGQSGPGNTIYF. The chain uses TRBV10-3 and TRBJ1-3, with D perhaps matching TRBD1 (5 bases). CDR3 length: 17 residues. Germline V gives CDR1 ENHRY, CDR2 SYGVKD. The V end lost 3 bases, the J end lost 2 bases, and 17 bases lay between the germline ends.

The genes are TRBV19 and TRBJ1-4, with TRBD1 as a possible D gene (6 bases). CDR1 LNHDA and CDR2 SQIVND come from the germline V gene (reference sequence). This CDR3 is 15 amino acids long. The V end lost 6 bases, the J end lost 7 bases, and 18 bases lay between the germline ends. Here the CDR3 DNA reads TGTGCCAGTAGGGAAGGGGGGGGTTTAGGTGAAAAACTGTTTTTT. Its translation is CASREGGGLGEKLFF.

The CDR3 bases are TGCGCCAGCAGCTTGAGACAGGGGGCCACTGAAGCTTTCTTT. It is translated as CASSLRQGATEAFF. This chain uses TRBV5-1 with TRBJ1-1; 10 bases fit TRBD1. The V gene's germline CDR1 is SGHRS and CDR2 YFSETQ. The CDR3 extends over 14 amino acids. V lost 1 base and J lost 4; bases outside the gene matches: 1.

V and J are TRBV30 and TRBJ1-4; TRBD1 might be the D (5 bases). The CDR3 runs to 13 residues. CDR1 is GTSNPN, CDR2 SVGIG, per germline (reference sequence). The V gene lost 2 bases and the J gene lost 7 bases, with 11 bases spanning the gap. The CDR3 DNA sequence: TGTGCCTGGAGTCCACATAGGGGTGAAAAACTGTTTTTT. Protein product: CAWSPHRGEKLFF.